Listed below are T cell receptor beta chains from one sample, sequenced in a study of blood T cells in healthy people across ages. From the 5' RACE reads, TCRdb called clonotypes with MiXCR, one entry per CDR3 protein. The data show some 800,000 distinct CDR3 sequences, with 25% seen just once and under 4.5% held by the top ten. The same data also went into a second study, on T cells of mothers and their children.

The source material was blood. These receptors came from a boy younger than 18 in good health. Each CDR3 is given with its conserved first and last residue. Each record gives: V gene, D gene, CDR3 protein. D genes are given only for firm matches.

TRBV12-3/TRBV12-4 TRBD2 CASSLAVSVTTPYF
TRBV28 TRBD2 CASSLGQGLAEETQYF
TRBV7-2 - CASSLDWTHSGNTIYF
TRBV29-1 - CSVPWGRVGAIDEQFF
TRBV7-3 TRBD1 CASSWTGGDGDTQYF
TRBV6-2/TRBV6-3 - CASSDTGLGGYTF
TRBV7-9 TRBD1 CASSPRTGGGQETQYF
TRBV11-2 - CASSLRDKAFF
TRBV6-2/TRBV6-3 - CASSYPTEGWREAYNEQFF
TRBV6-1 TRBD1 CASSSTGQGSYNEQFF
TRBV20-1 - CSVKDPSNQPQHF
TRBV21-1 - CASSTQQGDNEKLFF
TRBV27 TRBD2 CASSLSQIAGDYYEQYF
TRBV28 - CASSGNQPQHF
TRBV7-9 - CASSPSGGANVLTF
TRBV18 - CASSQQGTGETQYF
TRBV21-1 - CASSKGSQTPTSGVQETQYF
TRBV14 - CASSQGGGFEQFF
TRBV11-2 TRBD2 CASSLVFGRGEGLAWETQYF
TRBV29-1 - CSVARTEAFF
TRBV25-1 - CASSGRDNYNSPLHF
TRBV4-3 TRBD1 CASSEGTAGGQPQHF
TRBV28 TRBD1 CASSLRQGALETQYF
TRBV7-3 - CASATVANSPLHF
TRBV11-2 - CASSYYPGEQYF
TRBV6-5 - CASSYSIVQPENTGELFF
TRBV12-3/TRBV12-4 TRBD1 CASSLVGGPIQPQHF
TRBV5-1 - CASRPTRGATYNEQFF
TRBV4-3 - CASSQDYSYGYTF
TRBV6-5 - CASTVGGRSYGYTF
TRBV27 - CASSINWLTKNIQYF
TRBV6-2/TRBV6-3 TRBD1 CASSYSWTGGGYNSPLHF
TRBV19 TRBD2 CASSPPGLPGELFF
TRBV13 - CASSLLRRETQYF
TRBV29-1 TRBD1 CSSGADRDGGYTF
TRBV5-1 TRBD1 CASSPGQVDTGELFF
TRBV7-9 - CASSLADGNTMYF
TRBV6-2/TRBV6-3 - CASMSAGAGLYEQYF
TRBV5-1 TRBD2 CASSSTPGTSGTYEQYF
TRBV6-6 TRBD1 CASSSTGGEEKLFF
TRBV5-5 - CASSPTDLPQHF
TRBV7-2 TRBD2 CASSLPTSGGDETQYF
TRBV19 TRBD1 CASTLQGMGNQPQHF
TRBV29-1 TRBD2 CSVSQKAGAETQYF
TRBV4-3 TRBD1 CASSQETGAGANVLTF
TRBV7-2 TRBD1 CASSFGSFRDRGYEQYF
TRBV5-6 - CASSLAGRVYNEQFF
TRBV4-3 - CASSQLLSDVTYEQYF
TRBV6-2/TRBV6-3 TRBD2 CASSPHLAGGPSYEQYF
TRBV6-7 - CASVFRRGDTEAFF
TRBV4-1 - CASSQLAGPGVPLHF
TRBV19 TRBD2 CASTPSAGEGSGELFF
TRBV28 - CASSLGYAVISYEQYF
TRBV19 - CASSMQGIEQFF
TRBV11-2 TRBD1 CASSPGGTVLETQYF
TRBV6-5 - CASSYLQGNSGRSPLHF
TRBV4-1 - CASSQVGGGLNEQYF
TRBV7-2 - CASSLQQSYEQYF
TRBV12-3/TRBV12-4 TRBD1 CANGTTGGGGETQYF